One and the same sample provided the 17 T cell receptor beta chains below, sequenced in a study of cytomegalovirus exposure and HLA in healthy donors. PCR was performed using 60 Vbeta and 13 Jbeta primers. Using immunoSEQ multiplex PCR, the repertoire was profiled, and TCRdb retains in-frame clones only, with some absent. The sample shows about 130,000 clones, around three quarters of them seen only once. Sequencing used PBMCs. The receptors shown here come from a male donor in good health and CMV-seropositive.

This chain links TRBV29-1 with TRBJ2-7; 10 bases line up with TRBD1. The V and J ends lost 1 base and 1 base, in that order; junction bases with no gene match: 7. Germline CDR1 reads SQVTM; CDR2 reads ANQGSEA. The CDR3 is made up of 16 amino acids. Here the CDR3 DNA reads TGCAGCGTTGAAGGGGGGTCGGGACAGGGGTCCTACGAGCAGTACTTC. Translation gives CSVEGGSGQGSYEQYF.

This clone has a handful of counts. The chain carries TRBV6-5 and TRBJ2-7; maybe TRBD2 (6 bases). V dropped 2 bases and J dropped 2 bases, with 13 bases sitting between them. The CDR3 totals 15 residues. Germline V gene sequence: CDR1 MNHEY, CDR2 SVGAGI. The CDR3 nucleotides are TGTGCCAGCAGTTACGGAGGGAAGGGAACCTACGAGCAGTACTTC. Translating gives CASSYGGKGTYEQYF.

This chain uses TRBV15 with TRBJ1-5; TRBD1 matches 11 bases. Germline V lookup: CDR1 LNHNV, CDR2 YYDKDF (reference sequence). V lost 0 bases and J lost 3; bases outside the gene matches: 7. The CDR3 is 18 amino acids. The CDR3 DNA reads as TGTGCCACCAGCAGAGATCGGGACAGGGGGTCATACAATCAGCCCCAGCATTTT. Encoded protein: CATSRDRDRGSYNQPQHF. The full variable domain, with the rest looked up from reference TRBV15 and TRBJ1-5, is DAMVIQNPRYQVTQFGKPVTLSCSQTLNHNVMYWYQQKSSQAPKLLFHYYDKDFNNEADTPDNFQSRRPNTSFCFLDIRSPGLGDTAMYLCATSRDRDRGSYNQPQHFGDGTRLSIL.

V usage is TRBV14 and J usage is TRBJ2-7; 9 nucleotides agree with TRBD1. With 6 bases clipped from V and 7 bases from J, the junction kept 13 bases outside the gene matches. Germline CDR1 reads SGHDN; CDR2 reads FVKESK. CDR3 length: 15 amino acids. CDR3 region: CASRPSGTGRTEQYF. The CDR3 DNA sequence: TGTGCCAGCAGACCTTCCGGGACAGGGCGTACAGAGCAGTACTTC.

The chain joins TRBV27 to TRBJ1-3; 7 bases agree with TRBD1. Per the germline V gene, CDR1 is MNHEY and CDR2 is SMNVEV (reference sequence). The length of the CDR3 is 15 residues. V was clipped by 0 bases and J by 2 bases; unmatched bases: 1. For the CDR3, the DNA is TGTGCCAGCAGTTTATCCCAGGGGGCTGGAAACACCATATATTTT. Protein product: CASSLSQGAGNTIYF.

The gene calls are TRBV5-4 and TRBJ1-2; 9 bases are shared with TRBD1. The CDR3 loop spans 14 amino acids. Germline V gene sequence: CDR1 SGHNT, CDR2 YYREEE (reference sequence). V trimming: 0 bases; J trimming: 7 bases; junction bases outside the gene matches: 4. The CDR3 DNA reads TGTGCCAGCAGCTTGGACGGGACAGGGTCTGGCTACACCTTC. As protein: CASSLDGTGSGYTF.

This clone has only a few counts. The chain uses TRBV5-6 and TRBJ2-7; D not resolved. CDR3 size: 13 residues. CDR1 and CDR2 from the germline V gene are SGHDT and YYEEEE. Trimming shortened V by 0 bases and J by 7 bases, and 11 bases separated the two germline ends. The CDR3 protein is CASSLVQRREQYF. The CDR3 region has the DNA TGTGCCAGCAGCTTGGTCCAGCGAAGGGAGCAGTACTTC. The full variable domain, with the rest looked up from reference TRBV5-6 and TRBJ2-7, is DAGVTQSPTHLIKTRGQQVTLRCSPKSGHDTVSWYQQALGQGPQFIFQYYEEEERQRGNFPDRFSGHQFPNYSSELNVNALLLGDSALYLCASSLVQRREQYFGPGTRLTVT.

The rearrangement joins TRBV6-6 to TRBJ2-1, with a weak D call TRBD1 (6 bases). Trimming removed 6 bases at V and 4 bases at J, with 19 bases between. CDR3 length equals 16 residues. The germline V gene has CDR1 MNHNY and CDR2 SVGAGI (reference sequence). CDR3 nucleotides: TGTGCCAGCAGCCTATTACAGGGCTCGGGGTACAATGAGCAGTTCTTC. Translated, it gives CASSLLQGSGYNEQFF.

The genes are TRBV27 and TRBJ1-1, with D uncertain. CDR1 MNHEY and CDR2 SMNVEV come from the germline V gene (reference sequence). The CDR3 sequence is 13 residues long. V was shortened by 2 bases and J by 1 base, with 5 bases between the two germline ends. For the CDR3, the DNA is TGTGCCAGCAGTTTAGAGGGGAACACTGAAGCTTTCTTT. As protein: CASSLEGNTEAFF.

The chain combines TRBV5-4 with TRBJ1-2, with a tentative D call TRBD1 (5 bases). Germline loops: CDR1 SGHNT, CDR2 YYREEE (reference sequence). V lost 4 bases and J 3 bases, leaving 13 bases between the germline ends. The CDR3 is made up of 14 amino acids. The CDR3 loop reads CASSPRGGDYGYTF. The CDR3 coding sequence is TGTGCCAGCAGCCCCCGGGGGGGGGACTATGGCTACACCTTC.

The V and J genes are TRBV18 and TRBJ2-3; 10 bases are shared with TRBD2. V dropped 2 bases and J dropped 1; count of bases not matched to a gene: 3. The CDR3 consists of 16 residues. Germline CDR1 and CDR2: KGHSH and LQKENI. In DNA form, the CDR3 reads TGTGCCAGCTCACCAAGTGGACTAGCGGGCACAGATACGCAGTATTTT. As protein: CASSPSGLAGTDTQYF. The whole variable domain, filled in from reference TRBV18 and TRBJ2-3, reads NAGVMQNPRHLVRRRGQEARLRCSPMKGHSHVYWYRQLPEEGLKFMVYLQKENIIDESGMPKERFSAEFPKEGPSILRIQQVVRGDSAAYFCASSPSGLAGTDTQYFGPGTRLTVL.

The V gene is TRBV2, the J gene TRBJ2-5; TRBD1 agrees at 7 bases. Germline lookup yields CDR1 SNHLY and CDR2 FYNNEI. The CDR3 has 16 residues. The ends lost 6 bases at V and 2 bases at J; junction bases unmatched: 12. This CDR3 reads CASRRLTGPAQETQYF. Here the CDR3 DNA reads TGTGCCAGCAGGCGCCTGACAGGGCCGGCTCAAGAGACCCAGTACTTC.

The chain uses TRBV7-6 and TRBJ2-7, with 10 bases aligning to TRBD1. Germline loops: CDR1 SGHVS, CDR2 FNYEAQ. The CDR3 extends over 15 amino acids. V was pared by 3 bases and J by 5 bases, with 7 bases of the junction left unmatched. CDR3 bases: TGTGCCAGCAGCTTCCGGACAGGGGGTGTAAACGAGCAGTACTTC. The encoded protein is CASSFRTGGVNEQYF.

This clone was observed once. In DNA, the CDR3 is TGCGCCAGCAGCTTGGGGGCACAGGGGCTCTCCTTTGCGGGGCAGTTCTTC. Amino acid sequence: CASSLGAQGLSFAGQFF. The rearrangement links TRBV5-1 to TRBJ2-1, with 7 bases fitting TRBD1. Germline trimming cut 0 bases from V and 12 bases from J; bases unmatched to any gene: 18. Per the germline V gene, CDR1 is SGHRS and CDR2 is YFSETQ. The CDR3 extends over 17 amino acids.

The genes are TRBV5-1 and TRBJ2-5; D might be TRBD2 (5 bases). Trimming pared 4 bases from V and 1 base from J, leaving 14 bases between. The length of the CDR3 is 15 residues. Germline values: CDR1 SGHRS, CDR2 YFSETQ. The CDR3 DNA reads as TGCGCCAGCAGCGGACTCGGGCCAGGCCAAGAGACCCAGTACTTC. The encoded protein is CASSGLGPGQETQYF.

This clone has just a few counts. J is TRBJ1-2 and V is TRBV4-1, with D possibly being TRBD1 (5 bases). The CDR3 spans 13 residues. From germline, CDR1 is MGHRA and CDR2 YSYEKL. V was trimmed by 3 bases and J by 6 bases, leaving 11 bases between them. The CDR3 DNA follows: TGCGCCAGCAGCCACTTTACGGGGGATGGCTACACCTTC. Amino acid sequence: CASSHFTGDGYTF.

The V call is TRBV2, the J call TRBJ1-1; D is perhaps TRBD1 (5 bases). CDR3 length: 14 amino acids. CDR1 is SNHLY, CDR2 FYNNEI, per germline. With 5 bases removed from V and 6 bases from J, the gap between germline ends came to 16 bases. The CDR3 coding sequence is TGTGCCAGCAGTCGAGACAGCGTTAAGGCTGAAGCTTTCTTT. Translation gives CASSRDSVKAEAFF.